The clone carrying this TCR beta chain has more than one count but fewer than ten. Its antigen remains unknown. These data belong to a study of cytomegalovirus exposure and HLA in healthy donors. Study-level results: The study reported that TCR beta sequences accurately predicted HLA-A and HLA-B alleles in most subjects. Previously analyzed data showed that most TCR beta V segments were productive at a frequency of about 90% or about 30%. In vitro, a few CMV-associated chains proved specific for CMV antigens.

CDR1 is SGHVS, CDR2 FNYEAQ, per germline. The CDR3 loop spans 16 amino acids. Trimming took 4 bases from V and 4 from J; bases not matched to a gene: 4. With 60 Vbeta and 13 Jbeta primers, the PCR was carried out. Only in-frame clones appear in the TCRdb table, and some are missing; sequencing was by immunoSEQ multiplex PCR. The table lists 85,000 to 95,000 clones, 76% of them singletons, with approximately 5% in the top ten. This sequence joins TRBV7-6 and TRBJ2-1; 13 positions agree with TRBD2. This TCR came from a man under 40 in good health and CMV-seropositive. Sample: PBMCs. CDR3 in amino acids: CASSSGLAGPYNEQFF. The DNA of the CDR3 is TGTGCCAGCAGCTCGGGACTAGCGGGACCTTACAATGAGCAGTTCTTC. Full variable domain (outside the CDR3, taken from reference TRBV7-6 and TRBJ2-1): GAGVSQSPRYKVTKRGQDVALRCDPISGHVSLYWYRQALGQGPEFLTYFNYEAQQDKSGLPNDRFSAERPEGSISTLTIQRTEQRDSAMYRCASSSGLAGPYNEQFFGPGTRLTVL.